This TCR beta chain was sequenced in a study of blood T cells in healthy people across ages. General study results and limits: Unsorted PBMCs ruled out conclusive naive versus antigen-experienced comparison.

Sample donors were healthy Caucasian individuals that came from Russia, aged 6 to 90. A second PCR of 7 to 11 cycles used a sample-barcoded 5' primer and a J-beta primer mix. A template-switch adaptor that had 12 random nucleotides put a tag on each cDNA molecule. TCRdb itself ran the 5' RACE reads through MiXCR, one entry per CDR3 protein. The table includes approximately 600,000 distinct CDR3 sequences, 58% detected once. Concerning this clonotype itself: Its antigen remains unidentified.

This TCR came from a man in his sixties in good health. Sequencing was carried out using blood.

The CDR3 region has the DNA TGTGCCAGCAGCTTAGGGTACAGGGGTGTCGCGACCCAGTACTTC. It codes for CASSLGYRGVATQYF. The chain links TRBV11-2 to TRBJ2-5, with 7 bases lining up with TRBD1. The CDR3 length is 15 residues. Trimming at V came to 1 base and at J to 7 bases, leaving 9 bases not matched to a gene. Germline lookup yields CDR1 SGHAT and CDR2 FQNNGV.